These 18 T cell receptor beta chains originate from one sample sequenced in a study of CD8 T cells in Susac syndrome. When the RNA was reverse transcribed, random hexamers were used with an input of roughly 0.5 to 1 ug. TCRdb reanalysed the immunoSEQ multiplex PCR reads using MiXCR and keeps one entry per CDR3 protein. The table has 70,000 to 100,000 distinct CDR3 sequences, about 95% seen once; the top ten hold roughly 0.62%. Sequencing input: CD8+ T cells from PBMCs. Receptors originate from a human donor with Susac syndrome.

This clonotype occurred once. The rearrangement links TRBV20-1 to TRBJ1-4, with TRBD1 as a possible D gene (5 bases). The ends were cut back, 5 bases at V and 8 bases at J, with 15 bases in the middle. In germline, CDR1 is DFQATT, CDR2 SNEGSKA (reference sequence). The CDR3 contains 13 residues. The CDR3 loop reads CSAVGQGGEKLFF. CDR3 in DNA: TGCAGTGCTGTTGGGCAGGGTGGCGAAAAACTGTTTTTT.

The chain recombines TRBV11-2 with TRBJ2-7; 8 bases agree with TRBD2. Germline lookup yields CDR1 SGHAT and CDR2 FQNNGV. CDR3 length: 13 residues. J lost 3 bases, V lost 8 bases, and 6 bases had no gene match. The DNA for the CDR3 is TGTGCCAGCCGGGGTACTAGCGGCTACGAGCAGTACTTC. Its protein is CASRGTSGYEQYF.

The rearrangement links TRBV30 to TRBJ2-7; D is tentatively TRBD1 or TRBD2 (5 bases each). In germline, CDR1 is GTSNPN, CDR2 SVGIG (reference sequence). V gave up 0 bases and J gave up 5 bases, with 14 bases separating them. The CDR3 has 14 amino acids. The CDR3 is CAWSVTDLGDEQYF. In DNA, the CDR3 is TGTGCCTGGAGTGTGACAGACCTGGGGGACGAGCAGTACTTC.

J is TRBJ2-7 and V is TRBV19; D is perhaps TRBD2 (6 bases). The germline gives CDR1 LNHDA, CDR2 SQIVND (reference sequence). The V end was cut by 3 bases, the J end by 6 bases, with 6 bases between. This CDR3 has 11 amino acids. The CDR3 sequence is CASSIGGEQYF. CDR3 sequence (DNA): TGTGCCAGTAGTATCGGGGGCGAGCAGTACTTC.

This chain links TRBV15 with TRBJ2-1, with D perhaps TRBD1 (5 bases). The V gene's germline CDR1 is LNHNV and CDR2 YYDKDF (reference sequence). V lost 8 bases and J 2 bases, leaving 7 bases between the germline ends. This CDR3 is 12 amino acids long. The CDR3, as DNA: TGTGCCACCGAAGGGGCCTACAATGAGCAGTTCTTC. This sequence encodes CATEGAYNEQFF.

The V and J genes are TRBV27 and TRBJ1-1; no definite D call. The CDR3 runs 13 residues. Germline assignment: CDR1 MNHEY and CDR2 SMNVEV (reference sequence). With 0 bases removed from V and 2 bases from J, the gap between germline ends came to 4 bases. CDR3 DNA sequence: TGTGCCAGCAGTTTATCTGCCAACACTGAAGCTTTCTTT. It encodes CASSLSANTEAFF.

The V and J genes are TRBV7-8 and TRBJ2-7; D not resolved. In germline, CDR1 is SGHVS, CDR2 FQNEAQ. This CDR3 spans 15 amino acids. Trimming pared 8 bases from V and 0 bases from J, leaving 17 bases between. The CDR3, as DNA: TGTGCCAGCCAACTCACTACACGGAGCTCCTACGAGCAGTACTTC. This gives the protein CASQLTTRSSYEQYF.

V gene TRBV4-1 combines with J gene TRBJ1-2, with 7 bases lining up with TRBD1. The CDR3 extends over 15 amino acids. Per the germline V gene, CDR1 is MGHRA and CDR2 is YSYEKL. Trimming took 2 bases from V and 8 from J; bases not matched to a gene: 11. The CDR3 region is CASSQITTGSYGYTF. The CDR3, as DNA: TGCGCCAGCAGCCAAATAACGACAGGGAGCTACGGCTACACCTTC.

This chain joins TRBV29-1 and TRBJ1-1; no definite D call. V was shortened by 7 bases and J by 0 bases, with 9 bases between the two germline ends. Per the germline V gene, CDR1 is SQVTM and CDR2 is ANQGSEA. The CDR3 totals 12 residues. CDR3 in amino acids: CSAGLMNTEAFF. Written as DNA, the CDR3 is TGCAGCGCTGGCCTGATGAACACTGAAGCTTTCTTT.

The rearrangement uses TRBV19 and TRBJ2-2, with D hard to call. Looked up from germline, CDR1 is LNHDA and CDR2 is SQIVND (reference sequence). The CDR3 extends over 13 amino acids. Trimming shortened V by 3 bases and J by 4 bases, and 6 bases separated the two germline ends. CDR3 bases: TGTGCCAGTAGTATGGGGTTCACCGGGGAGCTGTTTTTT. Amino acids: CASSMGFTGELFF.

The gene calls are TRBV9 and TRBJ2-2; no firm D call. Germline CDR1 and CDR2: SGDLS and YYNGEE. V lost 4 bases, J lost 6 bases, and 7 bases lay in between. The CDR3 is 12 residues long. CDR3 residues: CASSPRAGELFF. Written as DNA, the CDR3 is TGTGCCAGCAGCCCCCGGGCCGGGGAGCTGTTTTTT.

This clonotype was counted once. V is TRBV6-5 and J is TRBJ1-1; D unresolved. CDR3 size: 13 residues. Germline lookup yields CDR1 MNHEY and CDR2 SVGAGI. The V gene lost 6 bases and the J gene lost 3 bases, with 11 bases spanning the gap. The CDR3 DNA reads as TGTGCCAGCAGCCCGGGCCCGGACACTGAAGCTTTCTTT. Its protein is CASSPGPDTEAFF.

The chain carries TRBV7-2 and TRBJ1-5; 10 nucleotides agree with TRBD1. The V and J ends lost 6 bases and 6 bases, in that order; junction bases with no gene match: 14. CDR1 and CDR2 from the germline V gene are SGHTA and FQGNSA. The CDR3 is 17 amino acids. The DNA of the CDR3 is TGTGCCAGCAGTCACCCCGGGACAGGGGTATTCGCTCAGCCCCAGCATTTT. Protein sequence: CASSHPGTGVFAQPQHF.

V is TRBV4-3 and J is TRBJ2-1; TRBD1 matches at 8 bases. Per germline, CDR1 LGHNA and CDR2 YSLEER. This CDR3 contains 16 residues. The J segment lost 6 bases and the V segment lost 0 bases, leaving 7 bases of the junction unmatched. CDR3 residues: CASSQDSQGAGNEQFF. CDR3 bases: TGCGCCAGCAGCCAAGATAGCCAGGGGGCTGGCAATGAGCAGTTCTTC.

This sequence joins TRBV4-3 and TRBJ2-1; tentative D call: TRBD2 (5 bases). Germline V gene lookup returns CDR1 LGHNA and CDR2 YSLEER. There are 18 residues in the CDR3. The germline V and J ends were trimmed by 1 base and 0 bases, with 16 bases remaining between them. The CDR3 region is CASSQGPPDWGSYNEQFF. The CDR3 DNA is TGCGCCAGCAGCCAAGGCCCTCCGGACTGGGGCTCCTACAATGAGCAGTTCTTC.

The rearrangement links TRBV15 to TRBJ2-7; 8 nucleotides agree with TRBD1. Germline V gene data show CDR1 as LNHNV and CDR2 as YYDKDF (reference sequence). J lost 3 bases, V lost 3 bases, and 7 bases had no gene match. The CDR3 has 15 residues. CDR3 sequence reads: CATSRTGTGDYEQYF. CDR3 bases: TGTGCCACCAGCAGGACCGGGACAGGTGACTACGAGCAGTACTTC. Complete variable domain (other parts from reference TRBV15 and TRBJ2-7): DAMVIQNPRYQVTQFGKPVTLSCSQTLNHNVMYWYQQKSSQAPKLLFHYYDKDFNNEADTPDNFQSRRPNTSFCFLDIRSPGLGDTAMYLCATSRTGTGDYEQYFGPGTRLTVT.

The V and J genes are TRBV20-1 and TRBJ1-4; D not certain. CDR3 length: 12 amino acids. Per the germline V gene, CDR1 is DFQATT and CDR2 is SNEGSKA (reference sequence). Trimming shortened V by 6 bases and J by 5 bases, and 10 bases separated the two germline ends. For the CDR3, the DNA is TGCAGTGCAAATTTCCCGAATGAAAAACTGTTTTTT. This codes for CSANFPNEKLFF.

V usage is TRBV13 and J usage is TRBJ2-7, with 9 positions matching TRBD1. V lost 7 bases, J lost 4 bases, and 5 bases stayed unmatched. Germline V gene data show CDR1 as PRHDT and CDR2 as FYEKMQ (reference sequence). The CDR3 length is 13 residues. The CDR3 region has the DNA TGTGCCAGCACCCAGGGACAGGGATACGAGCAGTACTTC. This sequence encodes CASTQGQGYEQYF.